These 18 T cell receptor beta chains were all obtained from the same sample, sequenced in a study of regulatory T cells in long-lasting Graves disease. Arm-PCR of CDR3 regions and iRepertoire HTBI primers were the basis on which TCR beta libraries were built. MiXCR was run by TCRdb on the multiplex PCR reads, yielding one entry per CDR3 protein. Among hundreds of thousands of distinct CDR3 sequences listed, 15% were seen once. The time point here: newly diagnosed GD, antithyroid drugs for less than 3 months. Preparation of the TCR library used RNA extracted from PBMCs. Separately, the same data were catalogued under a study of T cells in Graves' hyperthyroidism and ophthalmopathy.

The sample in question was peripheral blood mononuclear cells (PBMCs), obtained at new diagnosis, from a patient treated with antithyroid drugs. The receptors here all came from a woman in her thirties or forties with Graves disease.

The sample holds a few counts of this clonotype. The chain has TRBV27 and TRBJ2-7; 8 bases fit TRBD1. This CDR3 region has 13 residues. V shed 6 bases and J 6 bases; nucleotides not matched to a gene: 7. Per germline, CDR1 MNHEY and CDR2 SMNVEV (reference sequence). The CDR3 DNA sequence: TGTGCCAGCAGGGATAGACAGGGGATCGAGCAGTACTTC. The encoded protein is CASRDRQGIEQYF.

Only a few counts were recorded for this clonotype. The V and J genes are TRBV19 and TRBJ1-2; TRBD1 is a possible D gene (5 bases). Germline assignment: CDR1 LNHDA and CDR2 SQIVND (reference sequence). V gave up 5 bases and J gave up 9 bases, with 22 bases separating them. The CDR3 sequence is 15 residues long. The CDR3 DNA reads TGTGCCAGTAGTTTTAACCCGGGACGGTCCCTTCGCTACACCTTC. Translating gives CASSFNPGRSLRYTF.

This clonotype showed up just a few times. The chain is built from TRBV19 and TRBJ2-7, with 9 positions matching TRBD1. The V gene's germline CDR1 is LNHDA and CDR2 SQIVND (reference sequence). This CDR3 is 14 amino acids long. V was clipped by 6 bases and J by 6 bases; unmatched bases: 9. The CDR3 reads CASRHRDRDGEQYF. The CDR3 DNA reads TGTGCCAGTAGGCACCGGGACAGGGACGGCGAGCAGTACTTC.

This clonotype was recorded many times. V and J are TRBV28 and TRBJ2-3; D gene uncertain. Germline CDR1 MDHEN, CDR2 SYDVKM. V lost 6 bases and J lost 7, with 11 bases in between. This CDR3 region has 12 residues. CDR3 protein: CASSSDPNTQYF. The DNA for the CDR3 is TGTGCCAGCAGCTCGGATCCGAATACGCAGTATTTT.

About this clonotype itself: A much larger clone differs by one base, so this may be a read error. V usage is TRBV12-3 or TRBV12-4 and J usage is TRBJ2-5, with D possibly called TRBD1 or TRBD2 (6 bases each). The CDR3 sequence is 14 residues long. V lost 5 bases and J 3 bases, leaving 13 bases between the germline ends. The CDR3 sequence is CASSEGGTEETQYF. The CDR3, as DNA: TGTGCCAGCAGTGAGGGGGGAACTGAAGAGACCCAGTACTTC.

This clonotype appeared many times. The chain has TRBV19 and TRBJ2-7; 7 nucleotides line up with TRBD2. Germline assignment: CDR1 LNHDA and CDR2 SQIVND (reference sequence). The CDR3 sequence is 16 residues long. The V and J ends lost 4 bases and 0 bases, in that order; junction bases with no gene match: 9. This CDR3 reads CASSRGLGGSSYEQYF. In nucleotides, the CDR3 is TGTGCCAGTAGTAGGGGACTGGGGGGGAGCTCCTACGAGCAGTACTTC. The whole variable domain, remainder taken from reference TRBV19 and TRBJ2-7, is DGGITQSPKYLFRKEGQNVTLSCEQNLNHDAMYWYRQDPGQGLRLIYYSQIVNDFQKGDIAEGYSVSREKKESFPLTVTSAQKNPTAFYLCASSRGLGGSSYEQYFGPGTRLTVT.

The table lists this clonotype with a few counts. This chain connects TRBV5-1 to TRBJ1-1; D gene unclear. This CDR3 has 14 amino acids. V gave up 0 bases and J gave up 1 base, with 7 bases separating them. Looked up from germline, CDR1 is SGHRS and CDR2 is YFSETQ. The CDR3 nucleotides read TGCGCCAGCAGCTTGGAGCTGAAGAACACTGAAGCTTTCTTT. Amino acids: CASSLELKNTEAFF.

This clonotype was picked up many times. The chain recombines TRBV18 with TRBJ2-1, with 7 bases fitting TRBD2. The CDR3 consists of 14 residues. Germline assignment: CDR1 KGHSH and CDR2 LQKENI. The ends lost 5 bases at V and 8 bases at J; junction bases unmatched: 9. CDR3 in amino acids: CASSKAGVSDEQFF. DNA for the CDR3: TGTGCCAGCTCAAAGGCGGGAGTTAGCGATGAGCAGTTCTTC.

There are many counts of this clonotype. V gene TRBV28 combines with J gene TRBJ2-1, with D possibly matching TRBD2 (6 bases). The CDR3 consists of 15 residues. Germline V gene lookup returns CDR1 MDHEN and CDR2 SYDVKM. V gave up 3 bases and J gave up 6 bases, with 15 bases separating them. CDR3 in amino acids: CASSFFGSEFNEQFF. Here the CDR3 DNA reads TGTGCCAGCAGTTTCTTCGGGAGCGAATTCAATGAGCAGTTCTTC.

A few counts support this clonotype. The V call is TRBV5-6, the J call TRBJ1-6, with D unresolved. The V gene's germline CDR1 is SGHDT and CDR2 YYEEEE. CDR3 size: 18 residues. Trimming cost V 0 bases and J 0 bases, with 13 bases left between them. CDR3 DNA: TGTGCCAGCAGCTTGGAAGGCGGATTGAGCTCCTATAATTCACCCCTCCACTTT. Amino acids: CASSLEGGLSSYNSPLHF.

This clonotype was seen a few times. CDR3 coding DNA: TGTGCCAGCAGTCCTCGAGGTAGCCCCTACGAGCAGTACTTC. Translation: CASSPRGSPYEQYF. The gene calls are TRBV27 and TRBJ2-7; D gene uncertain. The V and J ends lost 5 bases and 2 bases respectively, with 13 bases between them. From germline, CDR1 is MNHEY and CDR2 SMNVEV (reference sequence). This CDR3 is built from 14 residues.

This clonotype was detected many times. This rearrangement joins TRBV11-3 to TRBJ1-1, with D tentatively TRBD1 (5 bases). From germline, CDR1 is SGHNT and CDR2 YENEEA. The CDR3 loop spans 15 amino acids. V gave up 4 bases and J gave up 1 base, with 13 bases separating them. The CDR3 here is CASSSQGSWNTEAFF. Written as DNA, the CDR3 is TGTGCCAGCAGCTCGCAGGGTTCGTGGAACACTGAAGCTTTCTTT.

This sequence joins TRBV5-4 and TRBJ2-5, with TRBD1 identical over 7 bases. Germline assignment: CDR1 SGHNT and CDR2 YYREEE (reference sequence). The CDR3 totals 15 residues. V trimming: 4 bases; J trimming: 5 bases; junction bases outside the gene matches: 11. The CDR3 bases are TGTGCCAGCAGCCTCGACAGGGCATCTTCGGAGACCCAGTACTTC. This gives the protein CASSLDRASSETQYF.

This clonotype was recorded at least ten times. The chain has TRBV12-3 or TRBV12-4 and TRBJ2-7; no firm D call. The CDR3 extends over 16 amino acids. The V and J ends lost 0 bases and 0 bases respectively, with 12 bases between them. The CDR3 is CASSLAPQHSSYEQYF. In DNA, the CDR3 is TGTGCCAGCAGTTTAGCTCCGCAGCATAGCTCCTACGAGCAGTACTTC.

This clonotype was recorded at least ten times. The rearrangement uses TRBV28 and TRBJ2-3; TRBD2 aligns across 9 bases. The CDR3 totals 19 residues. Germline loops: CDR1 MDHEN, CDR2 SYDVKM. Losses at the gene ends were 4 bases for V and 5 bases for J; bases not matched to a gene: 19. CDR3 DNA: TGTGCCAGCAGTTCATACGGCCGATTAGCGGGAGAGGGTGTAGATACGCAGTATTTT. Its translation is CASSSYGRLAGEGVDTQYF.

To note about this clonotype: Germline is not matched at one junction end, which may reflect a read error. This chain connects TRBV19 to TRBJ1-4; D is undetermined. CDR1 and CDR2 (germline): LNHDA, SQIVND (reference sequence). This CDR3 comprises 14 residues. The CDR3 coding sequence is TGTGCCAGTAGGCCGGACTCTCTAATGAAAAAATTGTTTTTT. Its protein product is CASRPDSLMKKLFF. Full variable domain (remainder filled in from reference TRBV19 and TRBJ1-4): DGGITQSPKYLFRKEGQNVTLSCEQNLNHDAMYWYRQDPGQGLRLIYYSQIVNDFQKGDIAEGYSVSREKKESFPLTVTSAQKNPTAFYLCASRPDSLMKKLFFGSGTQLSVL.

The table lists this clonotype with many counts. This sequence joins TRBV7-9 and TRBJ2-2, with a weak D call TRBD1 (6 bases). Germline V gives CDR1 SEHNR, CDR2 FQNEAQ (reference sequence). This CDR3 spans 17 amino acids. V shed 5 bases and J shed 4 bases, with 20 bases lying between them. The CDR3 loop is CASSRPKGGGLTGELFF. CDR3 DNA: TGTGCCAGCAGCCGACCAAAGGGTGGGGGCCTCACCGGGGAGCTGTTTTTT.

A remark on this clonotype: A far bigger clonotype differs at one base, so this is likely a read error. The chain employs TRBV9 and TRBJ2-1, with 9 bases that match TRBD2. Germline values: CDR1 SGDLS, CDR2 YYNGEE. The length of the CDR3 is 16 residues. Trimming took 5 bases from V and 0 from J; bases not matched to a gene: 6. CDR3 nucleotides: TGTGCCAGCAGTCCCAATAGCGGGGGCTCCTACAATGAGCAGTTCTTC. Translation gives CASSPNSGGSYNEQFF.